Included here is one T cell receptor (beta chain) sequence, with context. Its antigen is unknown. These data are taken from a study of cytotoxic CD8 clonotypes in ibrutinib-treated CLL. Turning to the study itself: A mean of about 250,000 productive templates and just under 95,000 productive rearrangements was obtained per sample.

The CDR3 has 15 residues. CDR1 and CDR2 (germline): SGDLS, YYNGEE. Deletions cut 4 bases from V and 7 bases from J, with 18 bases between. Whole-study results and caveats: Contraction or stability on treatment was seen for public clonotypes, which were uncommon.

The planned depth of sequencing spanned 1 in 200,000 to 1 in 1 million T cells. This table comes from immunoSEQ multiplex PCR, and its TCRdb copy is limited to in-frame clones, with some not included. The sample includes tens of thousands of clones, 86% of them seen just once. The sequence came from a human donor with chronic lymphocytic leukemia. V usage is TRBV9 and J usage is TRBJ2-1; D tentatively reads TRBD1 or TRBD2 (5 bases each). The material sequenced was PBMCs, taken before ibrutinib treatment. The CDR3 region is CASSPSGGVGNEQFF. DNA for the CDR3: TGTGCCAGCAGCCCCTCTGGGGGAGTCGGTAATGAGCAGTTCTTC.